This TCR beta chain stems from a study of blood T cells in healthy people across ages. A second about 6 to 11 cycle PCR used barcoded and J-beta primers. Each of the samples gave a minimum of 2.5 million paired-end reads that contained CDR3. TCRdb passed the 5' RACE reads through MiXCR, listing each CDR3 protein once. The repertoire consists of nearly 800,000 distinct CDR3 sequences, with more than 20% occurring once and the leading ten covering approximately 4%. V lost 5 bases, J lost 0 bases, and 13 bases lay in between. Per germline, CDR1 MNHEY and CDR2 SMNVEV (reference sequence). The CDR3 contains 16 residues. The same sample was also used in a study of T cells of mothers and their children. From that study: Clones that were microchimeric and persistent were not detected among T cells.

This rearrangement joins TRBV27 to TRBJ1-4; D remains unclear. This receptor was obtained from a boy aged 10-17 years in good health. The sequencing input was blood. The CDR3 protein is CASSLQTRATNEKLFF. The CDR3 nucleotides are TGTGCCAGCAGTCTCCAAACGCGCGCAACTAATGAAAAACTGTTTTTT.